Detailed here is one TCR beta chain. The antigen is not known. Naive CD8 cells, CD45RO-negative and positively selected for CCR7, excluded terminally differentiated effector memory CD45RA+ cells. This sample stems from a study of shared clonotypes between healthy human individuals. It was at deep level that the assay was run. Data came from immunoSEQ multiplex PCR; TCRdb stores just in-frame clones and leaves some out. The data contain roughly 2.1 million clones, 85% to 95% of them singletons. CDR3 length: 13 amino acids. The V end was cut by 5 bases, the J end by 8 bases, with 15 bases between. Germline V gene sequence: CDR1 PRHDT, CDR2 FYEKMQ (reference sequence). Overall study findings and caveats: Estimated richness was generally greater in naive than memory subsets.

The chain links TRBV13 to TRBJ1-2; D ambiguous. The receptor was derived from a man aged 18 to 29 in good health. Some clones in this sample may be carry-over from other donors' samples. The material sequenced was naive CD8+ T cells from PBMCs. This chain's CDR3 is CASSGRALIGYTF. The CDR3 DNA reads as TGTGCCAGCAGCGGCCGGGCCCTTATAGGCTACACCTTC.